Described below is a single T cell receptor (beta chain) sequence and its context. Its antigen remains unknown. A single record per CDR3 protein comes from TCRdb applying MiXCR to the RT-PCR reads. The table includes 500,000 to 550,000 distinct CDR3 sequences, under 9% detected once. The data were obtained in a study of response to subunit inactivated influenza vaccine. J gave up 4 bases and V 6 bases, and 7 bases lay outside the gene matches. Germline CDR1 reads DFQATT; CDR2 reads SNEGSKA (reference sequence). CDR3 length: 14 amino acids. Findings and caveats of the study: A suggestion made by the authors is that each seasonal influenza vaccination recruits few new T cells.

Sample: PBMCs from blood, taken roughly 24 months after vaccination. V usage is TRBV20-1 and J usage is TRBJ2-3; 10 positions agree with TRBD2. This TCR derives from a man aged 50 to 69 who received an inactivated influenza vaccine. The CDR3 DNA is TGCAGTGCCACCCTAGCGGGAGTGGCAGATACGCAGTATTTT. It encodes CSATLAGVADTQYF.